Below, 21 T cell receptor beta chains from the same sample are listed, as sequenced in a study of shared clonotypes between healthy human individuals. The method was immunoSEQ multiplex PCR; TCRdb's version includes in-frame clones alone and lacks a portion of them. The sample has 2 million to 3 million clones, approximately 93% seen once. Sequences were obtained from naive CD4+ T cells from PBMCs. Subset given: CD45RA+ positively selected. The receptors were sampled from a man aged 18 to 29 in good health. Some clones in this sample may be carry-over from other donors' samples.

J is TRBJ2-2 and V is TRBV5-1, with D possibly TRBD1 on 6 matching bases. CDR3 size: 14 residues. Germline CDR1 and CDR2: SGHRS and YFSETQ. The V end lost 9 bases, the J end lost 2 bases, and 14 bases lay between the germline ends. CDR3 sequence (DNA): TGCGCCACCTCATGGGACACCAACACCGGGGAGCTGTTTTTT. It yields the protein CATSWDTNTGELFF.

The genes are TRBV7-2 and TRBJ1-1; TRBD1 matches 10 bases. V was pared by 6 bases and J by 5 bases, with 6 bases of the junction left unmatched. From germline, CDR1 is SGHTA and CDR2 FQGNSA. The CDR3 is 14 residues long. CDR3 nucleotide sequence: TGTGCCAGCAGTCTCAGACAGGGGGCGACTGAAGCTTTCTTT. It specifies CASSLRQGATEAFF. The whole variable domain, filled in from reference TRBV7-2 and TRBJ1-1, reads GAGVSQSPSNKVTEKGKDVELRCDPISGHTALYWYRQSLGQGLEFLIYFQGNSAPDKSGLPSDRFSAERTGGSVSTLTIQRTQQEDSAVYLCASSLRQGATEAFFGQGTRLTVV.

The rearrangement joins TRBV21-1 to TRBJ2-2; TRBD2 is the table's D call, not checked against the DNA. TRBV21-1 is classified as a pseudogene. The CDR3 has 21 residues. CDR3 region: CASSKGILAGGLVLNTGELFF. The CDR3 bases are TGTGCCAGCAGCAAAGGTATCCTAGCGGGAGGGCTGGTTCTGAACACCGGGGAGCTGTTTTTT.

The V call is TRBV30, the J call TRBJ1-3; D ambiguous. CDR1 is GTSNPN, CDR2 SVGIG, per germline (reference sequence). Trimming took 3 bases from V and 3 from J, leaving 9 bases between them. The CDR3 extends over 13 amino acids. This CDR3 is CAWSHWNGNTIYF. CDR3 DNA: TGTGCCTGGAGCCACTGGAATGGAAACACCATATATTTT.

CDR3: CASSLGPTRPSALRGNEQFF. The DNA for the CDR3 is TGTGCCAGCAGTTTAGGGCCTACGAGGCCTAGCGCCCTCCGCGGCAATGAGCAGTTCTTC. The chain carries TRBV27 and TRBJ2-1; the D gene is possibly TRBD2 (6 bases). Germline V gene lookup returns CDR1 MNHEY and CDR2 SMNVEV (reference sequence). Trimming removed 2 bases at V and 6 bases at J, with 29 bases between. The CDR3 extends over 20 amino acids.

Notes on this clone: This could be a read error, since a much larger clone is one nucleotide away. This rearrangement joins TRBV6-4 to TRBJ2-2; no clear D. This CDR3 is 13 amino acids long. The V end lost 6 bases, the J end lost 1 base, and 6 bases lay between the germline ends. The germline V gene encodes CDR1 MRHNA and CDR2 SNTAGT. The CDR3 DNA reads as TGTGCCAGCAGCCCCCGGAACACCGGGGAGCTGTTTTTT. Its translation is CASSPRNTGELFF.

This clone was observed once. The rearrangement joins TRBV4-3 to TRBJ2-5, with a tentative D call TRBD2 (6 bases). Looked up from germline, CDR1 is LGHNA and CDR2 is YSLEER. The CDR3 runs to 19 residues. Trimming stripped 4 bases from V and 5 bases from J, with 29 bases between. The CDR3 protein is CASSRSILSGPPPRETQYF. The CDR3 DNA sequence: TGCGCCAGCAGCCGATCGATTCTTAGCGGACCCCCCCCAAGGGAGACCCAGTACTTC.

In this sample, this clone turned up a few times. J is TRBJ1-1 and V is TRBV30; D gene unclear. Trimming stripped 7 bases from V and 1 base from J, with 7 bases between. CDR1 and CDR2 (germline): GTSNPN, SVGIG (reference sequence). The CDR3 runs 11 residues. DNA for the CDR3: TGTGCCTCGTTAGGGAACACTGAAGCTTTCTTT. Its protein product is CASLGNTEAFF.

A note on this clone: Distinct nucleotide sequences in the sample also encode this CDR3. V and J are TRBV19 and TRBJ2-5; 7 nucleotides agree with TRBD2. Trimming removed 4 bases from V and 1 base from J; junction bases left unmatched: 0. Germline assignment: CDR1 LNHDA and CDR2 SQIVND (reference sequence). CDR3 size: 13 residues. The CDR3 spells CASSRTSQETQYF. The CDR3 region has the DNA TGTGCCAGTAGTAGGACTAGCCAAGAGACCCAGTACTTC.

The V call is TRBV28, the J call TRBJ2-1, with a possible D match to TRBD1 (6 bases). From germline, CDR1 is MDHEN and CDR2 SYDVKM. The CDR3 extends over 13 amino acids. Trimming shortened V by 7 bases and J by 5 bases, and 12 bases separated the two germline ends. CDR3 DNA sequence: TGTGCCAGCACCGGCCAGGGGCACAATGAGCAGTTCTTC. Its translation is CASTGQGHNEQFF.

The chain carries TRBV27 and TRBJ1-4; 8 positions match TRBD1. J lost 7 bases, V lost 5 bases, and 9 bases had no gene match. This CDR3 region has 15 residues. From germline, CDR1 is MNHEY and CDR2 SMNVEV (reference sequence). The CDR3 spells CASSTRQGYSEKLFF. CDR3 coding DNA: TGTGCCAGCAGTACCCGACAGGGGTATTCTGAAAAACTGTTTTTT.

CDR3 sequence (DNA): TGTGCCAGCTCCACGCCAGGGGTAGCCAAAAACATTCAGTACTTC. The encoded protein is CASSTPGVAKNIQYF. This rearrangement joins TRBV18 to TRBJ2-4; D may be TRBD1 (6 bases). CDR1 and CDR2 (germline): KGHSH, LQKENI. The CDR3 loop spans 15 amino acids. V lost 6 bases and J 0 bases, leaving 12 bases between the germline ends. Drawing the rest from reference TRBV18 and TRBJ2-4, the complete variable domain is NAGVMQNPRHLVRRRGQEARLRCSPMKGHSHVYWYRQLPEEGLKFMVYLQKENIIDESGMPKERFSAEFPKEGPSILRIQQVVRGDSAAYFCASSTPGVAKNIQYFGAGTRLSVL.

This rearrangement joins TRBV5-1 to TRBJ2-6; D call uncertain. The CDR3 consists of 15 residues. The germline gives CDR1 SGHRS, CDR2 YFSETQ. Trimming took 1 base from V and 0 from J, leaving 5 bases between them. The CDR3 sequence is CASSLYHSGANVLTF. The CDR3, as DNA: TGCGCCAGCAGCTTGTACCACTCTGGGGCCAACGTCCTGACTTTC.

The chain links TRBV18 to TRBJ2-3; 7 bases line up with TRBD2. From germline, CDR1 is KGHSH and CDR2 LQKENI. The CDR3 is made up of 16 amino acids. With V trimmed by 4 bases and J by 0 bases, 7 bases remained unmatched. As DNA, the CDR3 is TGTGCCAGCTCACTCTATGTTAGCGGGAGCACAGATACGCAGTATTTT. Translated, it gives CASSLYVSGSTDTQYF.

The V gene is TRBV30, the J gene TRBJ2-1; D is unclear. The CDR3 has 13 amino acids. Trimming took off 3 bases at V and 7 bases at J, with 13 bases between the two ends. CDR1 and CDR2 from the germline V gene are GTSNPN and SVGIG (reference sequence). CDR3 in amino acids: CAWRKLDSNEQFF. For the CDR3, the DNA is TGTGCCTGGAGGAAGCTTGATTCGAATGAGCAGTTCTTC.

The genes are TRBV7-2 and TRBJ2-2; tentative D call: TRBD2 (5 bases). Deletions cut 4 bases from V and 4 bases from J, with 10 bases between. Germline lookup yields CDR1 SGHTA and CDR2 FQGNSA. The length of the CDR3 is 14 residues. CDR3 sequence: CASSSGVPTGELFF. CDR3 DNA: TGTGCCAGCAGCTCCGGGGTCCCCACCGGGGAGCTGTTTTTT.

The V call is TRBV28, the J call TRBJ2-1, with D tentatively TRBD2 (5 bases). With 8 bases removed from V and 4 bases from J, the gap between germline ends came to 15 bases. The CDR3 is made up of 14 amino acids. Looked up from germline, CDR1 is MDHEN and CDR2 is SYDVKM. The CDR3, as DNA: TGTGCCAGCGCTCCGGGGTTCCCATACAATGAGCAGTTCTTC. This codes for CASAPGFPYNEQFF.

The rearrangement joins TRBV18 to TRBJ2-5; TRBD1 is a possible D gene (5 bases). The CDR3 extends over 15 amino acids. V dropped 3 bases and J dropped 2 bases, with 13 bases sitting between them. Germline V gene data show CDR1 as KGHSH and CDR2 as LQKENI. The CDR3 region has the DNA TGTGCCAGCTCACCGGCGAGACAGAATCAAGAGACCCAGTACTTC. Translated: CASSPARQNQETQYF. Looking up the rest from reference TRBV18 and TRBJ2-5 gives the full variable domain: NAGVMQNPRHLVRRRGQEARLRCSPMKGHSHVYWYRQLPEEGLKFMVYLQKENIIDESGMPKERFSAEFPKEGPSILRIQQVVRGDSAAYFCASSPARQNQETQYFGPGTRLLVL.

The chain carries TRBV7-9 and TRBJ1-1; unclear D gene. The CDR3 extends over 15 amino acids. V lost 5 bases and J 5 bases, leaving 18 bases between the germline ends. Germline V gene sequence: CDR1 SEHNR, CDR2 FQNEAQ (reference sequence). The CDR3 coding sequence is TGTGCCAGCAGCAGAGCGGGGTCTGGGGAGACTGAAGCTTTCTTT. Protein product: CASSRAGSGETEAFF.

V usage is TRBV19 and J usage is TRBJ1-3, with unresolved D. With 3 bases removed from V and 4 bases from J, the gap between germline ends came to 22 bases. This CDR3 contains 18 residues. Germline V lookup: CDR1 LNHDA, CDR2 SQIVND (reference sequence). The CDR3 is CASSIPAKDFEMGNTIYF. The CDR3 nucleotides read TGTGCCAGTAGTATCCCCGCAAAGGATTTTGAGATGGGAAACACCATATATTTT.

The V call is TRBV7-9, the J call TRBJ2-3; D is possibly TRBD2 (6 bases). The germline V and J ends were trimmed by 6 bases and 0 bases, with 13 bases remaining between them. Germline V gene sequence: CDR1 SEHNR, CDR2 FQNEAQ (reference sequence). The CDR3 runs 15 residues. CDR3 amino acids: CASRRGGSSTDTQYF. The CDR3 DNA follows: TGTGCCAGCAGAAGGGGAGGATCTAGCACAGATACGCAGTATTTT.